These 25 T cell receptor beta chains were all obtained from the same sample, sequenced in a study of T-cell reconstitution after alpha-beta-depleted transplantation in children (dated by TCRdb to 2015 to 2016). Sample treatment or condition, as interpreted from the label and publication: allogeneic hematopoietic cell transplantation with graft depleted of TCRalphabeta T cells and CD19 B cells. The library was built by means of PCR. TCRdb records Illumina HiSeq 2500 as the sequencer. TCR library preparation used molecular barcoding, with unique molecular identifiers applied to normalize quantification of the TCRbeta repertoire. TCRdb took the public reads, trimmed them with fastp at Q25, ran MiXCR for clone calling and kept in-frame beta chains. Duplicate CDR3 protein sequences are folded into a single record with the most common DNA and genes. This sample gives 540,000 or so distinct CDR3 sequences in total; roughly 23% of them show up just once. Roughly 14% of the sample goes to the ten largest clones.

Sample: PBMCs, mostly from graft donor cells, taken 360 days after TCRalphabeta/CD19-depleted stem cell transplant. All receptors come from a boy younger than two who had a stem cell transplant for acute myeloid leukemia, so the T cells may come from the graft donor.

J is TRBJ1-1 and V is TRBV20-1, with D tentatively TRBD1 (5 bases). CDR1 is DFQATT and CDR2 is SNEGSKA in the germline V gene (reference sequence). CDR3 size: 12 residues. Trimming took off 5 bases at V and 5 bases at J, with 12 bases between the two ends. The CDR3 DNA follows: TGCAGTGCTGGAAGACAGACGACTGAAGCTTTCTTT. Translation: CSAGRQTTEAFF.

This rearrangement joins TRBV20-1 to TRBJ2-3; the D gene is possibly TRBD1 (6 bases). With 7 bases removed from V and 8 bases from J, the gap between germline ends came to 13 bases. Germline V lookup: CDR1 DFQATT, CDR2 SNEGSKA (reference sequence). This CDR3 region has 11 residues. CDR3 DNA sequence: TGCAGTGGGGGGCGTGGGGGTACGCAGTATTTT. Amino acids: CSGGRGGTQYF.

The chain is built from TRBV5-1 and TRBJ2-1, with 9 positions matching TRBD1. The trim removed 3 bases at V and 0 bases at J, leaving 4 bases unmatched. Germline CDR1 is SGHRS and CDR2 is YFSETQ. The CDR3 consists of 16 residues. CDR3 residues: CASSSTGGGSYNEQFF. As DNA, the CDR3 is TGCGCCAGCAGCTCCACAGGGGGCGGCTCCTACAATGAGCAGTTCTTC.

A few counts support this clonotype. The gene calls are TRBV12-3 or TRBV12-4 and TRBJ2-2; TRBD1 agrees at 8 bases. This CDR3 has 17 amino acids. Trimming at V came to 3 bases and at J to 1 base, leaving 7 bases not matched to a gene. The CDR3: CASSLVPGTGNTGELFF. The CDR3 DNA sequence: TGTGCCAGCAGTTTGGTTCCCGGGACAGGGAACACCGGGGAGCTGTTTTTT.

This clonotype was counted ten times or more. This chain joins TRBV29-1 and TRBJ2-2; no clear D. There are 10 residues in the CDR3. The ends were cut back, 4 bases at V and 6 bases at J, with 3 bases in the middle. Germline V gives CDR1 SQVTM, CDR2 ANQGSEA. CDR3 loop: CSVGAGELFF. Here the CDR3 DNA reads TGCAGCGTTGGAGCCGGGGAGCTGTTTTTT.

This clonotype occurred a few times. The V call is TRBV5-1, the J call TRBJ2-3; D perhaps matches TRBD2 (6 bases). With 4 bases removed from V and 0 bases from J, the gap between germline ends came to 12 bases. Germline V gives CDR1 SGHRS, CDR2 YFSETQ. The length of the CDR3 is 15 residues. The CDR3 sequence: CASSPRDLSTDTQYF. The CDR3, as DNA: TGCGCCAGCAGCCCACGGGACTTAAGCACAGATACGCAGTATTTT.

This clonotype was found a few times. This chain links TRBV7-2 with TRBJ2-5, with D tentatively TRBD1 (7 bases). CDR1 is SGHTA and CDR2 is FQGNSA in the germline V gene. Trimming removed 3 bases from V and 0 bases from J, with 14 bases in between. The CDR3 totals 16 residues. CDR3 coding DNA: TGTGCCAGCAGCTTCCTAGCAGGGGGGTACCAAGAGACCCAGTACTTC. This gives the protein CASSFLAGGYQETQYF.

The chain uses TRBV29-1 and TRBJ1-2; D gene uncertain. The V and J ends lost 7 bases and 4 bases respectively, with 16 bases between them. The CDR3 spans 13 residues. CDR1 SQVTM and CDR2 ANQGSEA come from the germline V gene. This CDR3 reads CSAGPGLSYGYTF. CDR3 DNA sequence: TGCAGCGCCGGGCCAGGACTAAGCTATGGCTACACCTTC.

This clonotype was counted at least ten times. The chain links TRBV7-6 to TRBJ2-1; tentatively, D is TRBD1 (6 bases). V lost 1 base and J 5 bases, leaving 9 bases between the germline ends. The CDR3 sequence is 14 residues long. The germline V gene encodes CDR1 SGHVS and CDR2 FNYEAQ. The DNA for the CDR3 is TGTGCCAGCAGCTTAGGGCAGGGGCACAATGAGCAGTTCTTC. It yields the protein CASSLGQGHNEQFF.

The chain has TRBV20-1 and TRBJ1-1, with 7 bases identical to TRBD1. CDR1 is DFQATT, CDR2 SNEGSKA, per germline (reference sequence). The V and J ends lost 1 base and 1 base, in that order; junction bases with no gene match: 6. The CDR3 contains 15 residues. CDR3 sequence: CSARAYRGSNTEAFF. The CDR3 DNA follows: TGCAGTGCTAGAGCTTACAGGGGATCGAACACTGAAGCTTTCTTT.

The J gene is TRBJ2-7, the V gene TRBV4-3; no definite D call. V gave up 1 base and J gave up 5 bases, with 9 bases separating them. This CDR3 is 13 amino acids long. The germline V gene encodes CDR1 LGHNA and CDR2 YSLEER. For the CDR3, the DNA is TGCGCCAGCAGCCAAGGACCGCACGACGAGCAGTACTTC. Protein sequence: CASSQGPHDEQYF.

V and J are TRBV9 and TRBJ2-1, with 9 bases matching TRBD2. In germline, CDR1 is SGDLS, CDR2 YYNGEE. The CDR3 length is 17 residues. The V segment lost 1 base and the J segment 0 bases; nucleotides outside the gene matches: 5. The CDR3 loop reads CASSVTSGPSSYNEQFF. The CDR3 DNA reads as TGTGCCAGCAGCGTAACTAGCGGGCCGAGCTCCTACAATGAGCAGTTCTTC. The full variable domain, its missing parts supplied by reference TRBV9 and TRBJ2-1, is DSGVTQTPKHLITATGQRVTLRCSPRSGDLSVYWYQQSLDQGLQFLIQYYNGEERAKGNILERFSAQQFPDLHSELNLSSLELGDSALYFCASSVTSGPSSYNEQFFGPGTRLTVL.

The rearrangement links TRBV6-1 to TRBJ2-7; 12 bases map to TRBD2. Trimming cost V 6 bases and J 5 bases; bases outside gene matches: 8. CDR1 MNHNS and CDR2 SASEGT come from the germline V gene. This CDR3 has 15 residues. The CDR3 region has the DNA TGTGCCAGCAGCCAACGGCGGACTAGCGGGGACGAGCAGTACGTC. Translation: CASSQRRTSGDEQYV.

This clonotype occurred a few times. This rearrangement joins TRBV7-9 to TRBJ2-3; D is uncertain. CDR3 length: 10 amino acids. The germline V gene has CDR1 SEHNR and CDR2 FQNEAQ (reference sequence). V shed 5 bases and J shed 11 bases, with 8 bases lying between them. The chain's CDR3 is CASSPNEQYF. The CDR3 bases are TGTGCCAGCAGCCCCAACGAGCAGTATTTT.

This clonotype occurred a few times. This CDR3 reads CASSLALTGLDGYTF. DNA of the CDR3: TGTGCCAGCAGTTTAGCGCTAACAGGGCTCGATGGCTACACCTTC. The genes are TRBV12-3 or TRBV12-4 and TRBJ1-2; D possibly corresponds to TRBD1 (6 bases). Trimming removed 0 bases from V and 6 bases from J, with 14 bases in between. The CDR3 is 15 amino acids.

This clonotype was detected many times. The chain joins TRBV4-1 to TRBJ2-3; D ambiguous. V lost 1 base and J lost 3, with 8 bases in between. The germline gives CDR1 MGHRA, CDR2 YSYEKL. The CDR3 extends over 14 amino acids. CDR3 nucleotide sequence: TGCGCCAGCAGCCAAGTGCGACGGACAGATACGCAGTATTTT. It is translated as CASSQVRRTDTQYF.

The rearrangement joins TRBV27 to TRBJ2-3, with unresolved D. CDR3 length equals 12 residues. The germline V gene encodes CDR1 MNHEY and CDR2 SMNVEV (reference sequence). V was pared by 6 bases and J by 8 bases, with 12 bases between. The CDR3 nucleotides are TGTGCCAGCAGCGCCCCGGAAGGTACGCAGTATTTT. It encodes CASSAPEGTQYF.

This clonotype has just a few counts. J is TRBJ2-1 and V is TRBV4-3; possibly TRBD1 for D (5 bases). The CDR3 has 16 residues. V was clipped by 3 bases and J by 4 bases, with 16 bases between them. In germline, CDR1 is LGHNA, CDR2 YSLEER. The CDR3 reads CASSQDIRQPYNEQFF. The CDR3 DNA follows: TGCGCCAGCAGCCAGGACATAAGGCAACCTTACAATGAGCAGTTCTTC.

This clonotype was detected a few times. The J gene is TRBJ1-5, the V gene TRBV6-1, with D uncertain. V lost 7 bases, J lost 0 bases, and 10 bases lay in between. The germline V gene has CDR1 MNHNS and CDR2 SASEGT. There are 14 residues in the CDR3. The CDR3 DNA reads as TGTGCCAGCAAACAACGATATAGCAATCAGCCCCAGCATTTT. Translating it yields CASKQRYSNQPQHF.

With regard to this clonotype: Given a much more abundant clone one base away, this may be a read error. No conserved phenylalanine or tryptophan is present at the end of the CDR3, so a read error is the likely explanation. The V and J genes are TRBV20-1 and TRBJ2-3; no clear D gene. Germline V gene lookup returns CDR1 DFQATT and CDR2 SNEGSKA (reference sequence). The CDR3 consists of 10 residues. V dropped 1 base and J dropped 4 bases, with 0 bases sitting between them. This CDR3 is CSARADTQYI. The DNA for the CDR3 is TGCAGTGCTAGAGCAGATACGCAGTATATT.

J is TRBJ1-3 and V is TRBV7-6; D ambiguous. V lost 0 bases and J 6 bases, leaving 15 bases between the germline ends. Looked up from germline, CDR1 is SGHVS and CDR2 is FNYEAQ. This CDR3 region has 16 residues. The CDR3 loop reads CASSLAFHGRLNTIYF. The CDR3, as DNA: TGTGCCAGCAGCTTAGCTTTCCACGGGAGGTTAAACACCATATATTTT.

This chain joins TRBV14 and TRBJ2-1, with D unclear. This CDR3 is 13 amino acids long. CDR1 and CDR2 (germline): SGHDN, FVKESK. The ends were cut back, 4 bases at V and 5 bases at J, with 9 bases in the middle. The CDR3, as DNA: TGTGCCAGCAGCCTTCTCAGCCACAATGAGCAGTTCTTC. It yields the protein CASSLLSHNEQFF. The full variable domain, in which reference TRBV14 and TRBJ2-1 provide the parts outside the CDR3, is EAGVTQFPSHSVIEKGQTVTLRCDPISGHDNLYWYRRVMGKEIKFLLHFVKESKQDESGMPNNRFLAERTGGTYSTLKVQPAELEDSGVYFCASSLLSHNEQFFGPGTRLTVL.

This clonotype was found a few times. The rearrangement links TRBV12-3 or TRBV12-4 to TRBJ2-2; the D gene is possibly TRBD1 (5 bases). This CDR3 spans 15 amino acids. Between the trimmed V and J ends, which lost 6 bases and 4 bases, there was a span of 15 bases. The CDR3: CASSPPRVGTGELFF. Written as DNA, the CDR3 is TGTGCCAGCAGCCCGCCCAGGGTAGGCACCGGGGAGCTGTTTTTT.

The V gene is TRBV4-1, the J gene TRBJ2-1; D is undetermined. Trimming left V 1 base short and J 4 bases short, with 11 bases between. The CDR3 sequence is 15 residues long. The germline V gene has CDR1 MGHRA and CDR2 YSYEKL. CDR3 region: CASSQVSAIYNEQFF. For the CDR3, the DNA is TGCGCCAGCAGCCAAGTTTCGGCAATTTACAATGAGCAGTTCTTC.

Only a few counts were recorded for this clonotype. The rearrangement links TRBV20-1 to TRBJ2-5, with TRBD2 as a possible D gene (6 bases). Per the germline V gene, CDR1 is DFQATT and CDR2 is SNEGSKA (reference sequence). The CDR3 is 15 residues long. V was cut by 0 bases and J by 5 bases, with 16 bases left in between. CDR3 in DNA: TGCAGTGCTAGAGATCCCGTTGGGAGGAGGGAGACCCAGTACTTC. Its translation is CSARDPVGRRETQYF.